The clone carrying this T cell receptor beta chain was observed many times. Antigen unknown. The sample comes from a study of identical twins. Study findings and constraints: Fewer insertions were carried by abundant cord blood beta clonotypes, but none was seen in memory repertoires. Compared with models, monozygotic twins showed more out-of-frame TCR alpha sharing. Findings came from cross-sectional statistics, without long-term follow-up of donors.

The CDR3 runs to 15 residues. V shed 5 bases, J shed 3 bases, and the junction held 6 bases outside the gene matches. TCRdb analysed the 5' RACE reads with MiXCR anew, one entry per CDR3 protein. The table records fewer than 250,000 distinct CDR3 sequences, 7.5% of them present only once. Healthy Caucasians were all of the donors. This same sample was also part of a study on yellow fever vaccine responses in identical twins.

Sequenced: CD8+ T cells sorted from blood. The chain employs TRBV12-3 or TRBV12-4 and TRBJ2-7; 11 bases align to TRBD1. The clonotype was recovered from a young woman in good health. The CDR3, as DNA: TGTGCCAGCAGTCCTACGGACAGGGGGCTCTACGAGCAGTACTTC. Translated, it gives CASSPTDRGLYEQYF.